This T cell receptor beta chain was recovered during a study of blood T cell repertoires in COVID-19. Overall study context: Material from acute and convalescent COVID-19 was sourced from the United States, Italy and Spain. From T cells, B-cell-depleted T cells, or PBMCs came the material, which was cDNA or gDNA.

Authors' analysis steps: Nucleated cell number was recorded as an estimate derived from reference gene primer amplification. Only in-frame clones appear in the TCRdb table, and some are missing; sequencing was by immunoSEQ multiplex PCR. V and J calls plus clone size are reproduced from that table; the DNA served to infer D and trimming. The table lists about 59,000 clones, roughly 84% of them singletons. V was pared by 2 bases and J by 4 bases, with 9 bases between. This CDR3 comprises 13 residues. Looked up from germline, CDR1 is GTSNPN and CDR2 is SVGIG (reference sequence). This chain connects TRBV30 to TRBJ1-5; TRBD1 might be the D (6 bases). The sequence was collected from an elderly man in a cohort sampled during active COVID-19. The sample consisted of peripheral blood. The CDR3 DNA sequence: TGTGCCTGGAGTCGGACAGTAAATCAGCCCCAGCATTTT. Protein: CAWSRTVNQPQHF. Drawing the rest from reference TRBV30 and TRBJ1-5, the complete variable domain is SQTIHQWPATLVQPVGSPLSLECTVEGTSNPNLYWYRQAAGRGLQLLFYSVGIGQISSEVPQNLSASRPQDRQFILSSKKLLLSDSGFYLCAWSRTVNQPQHFGDGTRLSIL.